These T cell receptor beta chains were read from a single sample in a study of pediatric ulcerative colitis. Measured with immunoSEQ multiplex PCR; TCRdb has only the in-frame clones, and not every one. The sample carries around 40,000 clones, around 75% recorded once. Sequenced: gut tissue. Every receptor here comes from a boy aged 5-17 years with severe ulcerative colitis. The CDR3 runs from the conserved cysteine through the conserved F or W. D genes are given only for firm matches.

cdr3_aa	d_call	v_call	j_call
CASAVGWGARLETQYF	NA	TRBV7-9	TRBJ2-5
CASSYSGRGRGEQFF	NA	TRBV6-5	TRBJ2-1
CSAPHIPAFF	NA	TRBV20-1	TRBJ1-1
CASSPVKGVEDTQYF	NA	TRBV18	TRBJ2-3
CASSTSTGADFVF	TRBD1	TRBV7-3	TRBJ1-2
CSVVGTVSTDTQYF	TRBD1	TRBV29-1	TRBJ2-3
CASARPSKEQPQHF	NA	TRBV28	TRBJ1-5
CASSLERKNTEAFF	NA	TRBV5-6	TRBJ1-1
CASSSIQGSSFF	NA	TRBV28	TRBJ2-1
CASGSKPYNEQFF	NA	TRBV2	TRBJ2-1
CASSLDAGAQETQYF	NA	TRBV7-9	TRBJ2-5
CASSRLGEGIYEQYF	TRBD2	TRBV7-8	TRBJ2-7
CASSLVIGGGPYNEQFF	NA	TRBV5-6	TRBJ2-1
CASSVLGAGGADTQYF	TRBD1	TRBV9	TRBJ2-3
CAPQGNRQPQHF	TRBD1	TRBV23-1	TRBJ1-5
CASSRDTRVNNEQFF	NA	TRBV18	TRBJ2-1
CASSRGLSKTEAFF	NA	TRBV10-1	TRBJ1-1
CASSYSPGQGTPEAFF	TRBD1	TRBV6-5	TRBJ1-1
CSVTQEGGYTF	NA	TRBV20-1	TRBJ1-2
CAISEGVAEQYF	NA	TRBV10-3	TRBJ2-7
CASSQRQGLNYGYTF	TRBD1	TRBV6-1	TRBJ1-2
CAWSPWDTSSYNSPLHF	NA	TRBV30	TRBJ1-6
CASSQDLQGGDTQYF	NA	TRBV4-1	TRBJ2-3
CASSIQGGGDTQYF	NA	TRBV19	TRBJ2-3
CASSYSTQGAYGYTF	NA	TRBV6-5	TRBJ1-2
CASSSGWGQASYEQYF	TRBD1	TRBV5-1	TRBJ2-7
CASKRTQNSNQPQHF	NA	TRBV19	TRBJ1-5
CASSHPEGGGLFF	NA	TRBV4-1	TRBJ2-2